Each of the 8 T cell receptor beta chains below was sequenced from the same sample in a study of blood T cell repertoires in COVID-19. Clones were sequenced by immunoSEQ multiplex PCR, and TCRdb holds only the in-frame ones, with some missing. The table shows about 200,000 clones, with around 90% occurring only once. Material: peripheral blood. These receptors came from a man aged 55 to 70 with active or convalescent COVID-19.

The chain recombines TRBV29-1 with TRBJ1-1, with a tentative D call TRBD1 (6 bases). This CDR3 is built from 12 residues. V was shortened by 1 base and J by 8 bases, with 11 bases between the two germline ends. CDR1 and CDR2 from the germline V gene are SQVTM and ANQGSEA. CDR3 region: CSVEVQGGEAFF. CDR3 DNA sequence: TGCAGCGTTGAAGTACAGGGCGGAGAAGCTTTCTTT.

The gene calls are TRBV6-5 and TRBJ2-2; D uncertain. Germline CDR1 is MNHEY and CDR2 is SVGAGI. The CDR3 is made up of 13 amino acids. V was clipped by 6 bases and J by 6 bases, with 11 bases between them. The CDR3 bases are TGTGCCAGCAGCGTCCAATCAGCCGGGGAGCTGTTTTTT. As protein: CASSVQSAGELFF.

V and J are TRBV5-1 and TRBJ1-5; 9 bases align to TRBD1. V lost 4 bases to trimming and J lost 5 bases; unmatched junction nucleotides: 7. The CDR3 has 15 residues. Looked up from germline, CDR1 is SGHRS and CDR2 is YFSETQ. As DNA, the CDR3 is TGCGCCAGCAGCCGTACAGGGGGCCTGGATCAGCCCCAGCATTTT. Its protein product is CASSRTGGLDQPQHF.

The chain joins TRBV13 to TRBJ2-2, with D possibly TRBD1 on 6 matching bases. V dropped 0 bases and J dropped 4 bases, with 6 bases sitting between them. CDR3 size: 14 residues. Germline V gene data show CDR1 as PRHDT and CDR2 as FYEKMQ (reference sequence). In DNA, the CDR3 is TGTGCCAGCAGCTTAGGGGACAGCACCGGGGAGCTGTTTTTT. Protein product: CASSLGDSTGELFF.

The CDR3 coding sequence is TGTGCCAGCTCACCCCCCTCACAGGGGAACACTGAAGCTTTCTTT. Amino acid sequence: CASSPPSQGNTEAFF. The chain is built from TRBV18 and TRBJ1-1; a weak D match, TRBD1 (6 bases). The CDR3 covers 15 residues. Trimming stripped 3 bases from V and 1 base from J, with 12 bases between. Per the germline V gene, CDR1 is KGHSH and CDR2 is LQKENI.

The chain has TRBV9 and TRBJ2-5; a weak D match, TRBD2 (5 bases). The ends were cut back, 10 bases at V and 2 bases at J, with 15 bases in the middle. The CDR3 totals 13 residues. Looked up from germline, CDR1 is SGDLS and CDR2 is YYNGEE. The CDR3 spells CAGEGVPQETQYF. The CDR3 DNA reads TGTGCCGGTGAGGGAGTCCCACAAGAGACCCAGTACTTC.

The V gene is TRBV10-3, the J gene TRBJ1-4; D uncertain. Germline loops: CDR1 ENHRY, CDR2 SYGVKD. The CDR3 runs 15 residues. Trimming cost V 0 bases and J 7 bases, with 12 bases left between them. CDR3 in amino acids: CAISESQQAAEKLFF. CDR3 bases: TGTGCCATCAGTGAGTCTCAACAAGCGGCTGAAAAACTGTTTTTT.

A note on this clone: A read error may produce the germline difference seen at one junction end. This sequence joins TRBV6-5 and TRBJ2-1; possibly TRBD1 for D (7 bases). This CDR3 comprises 14 residues. CDR1 and CDR2 from the germline V gene are MNHEY and SVGAGI. CDR3 in DNA: TGTGCCAGCAGTCGGGGGACAGTTAACAAGGAGCAGTTCTTC. It is translated as CASSRGTVNKEQFF.